This TCR beta chain was recorded in a study of cytomegalovirus exposure and HLA in healthy donors. Use of 60 Vbeta and 13 Jbeta primers characterized the PCR. Sequenced by immunoSEQ multiplex PCR; TCRdb stores in-frame clones only, minus some. The sample consists of about 150,000 clones, about 71% of them appearing once. Germline loops: CDR1 MGHDK, CDR2 SYGVNS. V was clipped by 8 bases and J by 6 bases, with 14 bases between them. The CDR3 length is 12 residues. For this clone: Its antigen is as yet unknown.

Study-wide results and caveats: Information on immune exposure was restricted to one variable (CMV serostatus). Links to common viral pathogens appeared, in a later analysis, for several of the most significant clusters. One variant, a missense change in DCLRE1C, was linked in a later analysis to TCR beta V- and J-gene trimming.

The source material was PBMCs. This clonotype was obtained from a woman between 55 and 75 years old in good health and CMV-seropositive. The chain recombines TRBV25-1 with TRBJ2-7; unclear D gene. The CDR3 bases are TGTGCCAGCTCGGTTTTAAATTCCGAGCAGTACTTC. Its protein product is CASSVLNSEQYF.